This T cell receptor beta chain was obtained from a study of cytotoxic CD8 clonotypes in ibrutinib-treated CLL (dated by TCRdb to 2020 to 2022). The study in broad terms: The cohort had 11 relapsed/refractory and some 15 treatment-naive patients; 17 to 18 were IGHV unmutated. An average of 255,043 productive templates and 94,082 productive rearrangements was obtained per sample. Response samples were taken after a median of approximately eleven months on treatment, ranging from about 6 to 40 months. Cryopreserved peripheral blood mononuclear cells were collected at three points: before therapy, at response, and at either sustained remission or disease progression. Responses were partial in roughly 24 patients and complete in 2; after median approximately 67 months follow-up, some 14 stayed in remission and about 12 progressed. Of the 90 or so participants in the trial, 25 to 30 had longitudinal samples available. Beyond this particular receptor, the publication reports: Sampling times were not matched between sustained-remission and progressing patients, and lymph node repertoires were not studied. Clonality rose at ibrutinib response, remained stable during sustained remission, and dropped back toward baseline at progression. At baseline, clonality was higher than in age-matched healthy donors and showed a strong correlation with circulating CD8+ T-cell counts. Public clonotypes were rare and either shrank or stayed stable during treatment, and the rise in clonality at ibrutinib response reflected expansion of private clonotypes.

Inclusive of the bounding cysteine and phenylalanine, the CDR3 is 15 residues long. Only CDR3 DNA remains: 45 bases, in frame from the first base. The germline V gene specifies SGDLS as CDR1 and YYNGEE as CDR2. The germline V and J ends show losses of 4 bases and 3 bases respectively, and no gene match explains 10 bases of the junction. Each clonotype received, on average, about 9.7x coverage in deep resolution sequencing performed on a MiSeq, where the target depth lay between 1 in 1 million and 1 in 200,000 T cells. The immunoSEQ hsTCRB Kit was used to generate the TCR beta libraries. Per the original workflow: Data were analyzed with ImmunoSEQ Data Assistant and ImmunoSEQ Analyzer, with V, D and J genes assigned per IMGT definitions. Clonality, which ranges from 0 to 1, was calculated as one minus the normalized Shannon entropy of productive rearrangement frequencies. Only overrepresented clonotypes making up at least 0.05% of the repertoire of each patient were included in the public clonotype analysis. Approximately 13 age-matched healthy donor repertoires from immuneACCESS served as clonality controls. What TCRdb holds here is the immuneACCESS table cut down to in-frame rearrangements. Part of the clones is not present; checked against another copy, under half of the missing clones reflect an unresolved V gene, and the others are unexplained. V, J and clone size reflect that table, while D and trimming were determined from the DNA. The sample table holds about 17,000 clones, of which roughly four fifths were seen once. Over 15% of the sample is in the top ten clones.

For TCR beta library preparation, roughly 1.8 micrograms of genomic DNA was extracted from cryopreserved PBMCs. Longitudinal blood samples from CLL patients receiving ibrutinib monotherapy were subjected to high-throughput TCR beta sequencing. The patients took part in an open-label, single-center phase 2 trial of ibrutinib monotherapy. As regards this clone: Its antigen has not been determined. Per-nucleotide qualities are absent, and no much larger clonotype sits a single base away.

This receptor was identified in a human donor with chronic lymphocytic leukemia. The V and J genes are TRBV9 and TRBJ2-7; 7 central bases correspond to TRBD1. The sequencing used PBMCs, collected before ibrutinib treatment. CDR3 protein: CASSLNERDSYEQYF. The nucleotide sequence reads TGTGCCAGCAGCCTGAACGAACGGGACAGCTACGAGCAGTACTTC.